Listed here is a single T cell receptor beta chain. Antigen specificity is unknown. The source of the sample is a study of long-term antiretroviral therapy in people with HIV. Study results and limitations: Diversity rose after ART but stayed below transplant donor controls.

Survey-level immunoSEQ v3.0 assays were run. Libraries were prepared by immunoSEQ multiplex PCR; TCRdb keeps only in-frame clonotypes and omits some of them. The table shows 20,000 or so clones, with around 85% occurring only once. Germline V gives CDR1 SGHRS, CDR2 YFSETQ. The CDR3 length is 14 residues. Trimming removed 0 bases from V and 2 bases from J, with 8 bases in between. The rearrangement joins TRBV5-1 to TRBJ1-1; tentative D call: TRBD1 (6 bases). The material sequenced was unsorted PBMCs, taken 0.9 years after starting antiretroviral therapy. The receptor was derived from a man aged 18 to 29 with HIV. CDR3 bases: TGCGCCAGCAGCTTGGGACAGGAAAACACTGAAGCTTTCTTT. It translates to CASSLGQENTEAFF.